This T cell receptor beta chain was profiled in a study of T cell clones after liver transplantation. Study details: Post-transplant blood was tracked for graft-donor-reactive T cell clones identified in a pre-transplant mixed lymphocyte reaction.

Of note for this clone: Antigen specificity is unknown.

Overall study findings and caveats: Small, mixed patient groups and varying post-transplant times limit these conclusions. A significant post-transplant drop in circulating graft-donor-reactive CD4 TCRbeta sequences occurred in most of the 8 subjects.

Generated by immunoSEQ multiplex PCR, the TCRdb table keeps only in-frame clones and is missing some. The profile covers roughly 100,000 clones, with 82% appearing a single time and 0.8% to 1% taken by the ten largest. Germline V gene data show CDR1 as SGDLS and CDR2 as YYNGEE. V gave up 3 bases and J gave up 0 bases, with 18 bases separating them. The CDR3 runs to 18 residues. The V and J genes are TRBV9 and TRBJ2-2; TRBD1 might be the D (6 bases). This TCR derives from a human donor who received a liver transplant. Here the sequenced sample was CD4+ T cells from blood, taken before liver transplant. CDR3 coding DNA: TGTGCCAGCAGCGCAGCCGGATGGGACATCGCGAACACCGGGGAGCTGTTTTTT. This codes for CASSAAGWDIANTGELFF. Based on the CDR3 plus reference TRBV9 and TRBJ2-2, the full variable domain is DSGVTQTPKHLITATGQRVTLRCSPRSGDLSVYWYQQSLDQGLQFLIQYYNGEERAKGNILERFSAQQFPDLHSELNLSSLELGDSALYFCASSAAGWDIANTGELFFGEGSRLTVL.